Listed here are 19 T cell receptor beta chains from one sample, sequenced in a study of T cell repertoires in cytomegalovirus infection. In TCRdb, the reads were re-called with MiXCR into one record per CDR3 protein. The data contain 570,000 or so distinct CDR3 sequences, around 40% of them singletons. The antigens of these receptors remain unknown. Sequenced material: cultured PBMCs, taken from culture after CMV antigen stimulation. Receptor source: a human donor in good health (CMV status not recorded). Some clones in this sample may be carry-over from other donors' samples.

This clonotype was detected a few times. The CDR3 nucleotides read TGTGCCAGCAGTGGGCCACAGGGTATTGGAAACACCATATATTTT. Its translation: CASSGPQGIGNTIYF. The chain has TRBV25-1 and TRBJ1-3; perhaps TRBD1 as D (6 bases). Germline V lookup: CDR1 MGHDK, CDR2 SYGVNS. With 4 bases removed from V and 3 bases from J, the gap between germline ends came to 13 bases. The CDR3 runs to 15 residues. The full variable domain, its missing parts supplied by reference TRBV25-1 and TRBJ1-3, is EADIYQTPRYLVIGTGKKITLECSQTMGHDKMYWYQQDPGMELHLIHYSYGVNSTEKGDLSSESTVSRIRTEHFPLTLESARPSHTSQYLCASSGPQGIGNTIYFGEGSWLTVV.

Only a few counts were recorded for this clonotype. The gene calls are TRBV7-2 and TRBJ2-7, with D perhaps being TRBD1 or TRBD2 (5 bases each). Per germline, CDR1 SGHTA and CDR2 FQGNSA. CDR3 length: 15 residues. The V gene lost 1 base and the J gene lost 2 bases, with 12 bases spanning the gap. DNA for the CDR3: TGTGCCAGCAGCTTAGTGGGGGACGCGCCCTACGAGCAGTACTTC. Its protein product is CASSLVGDAPYEQYF. Using reference TRBV7-2 and TRBJ2-7 for the parts outside the CDR3, the full variable domain is GAGVSQSPSNKVTEKGKDVELRCDPISGHTALYWYRQSLGQGLEFLIYFQGNSAPDKSGLPSDRFSAERTGGSVSTLTIQRTQQEDSAVYLCASSLVGDAPYEQYFGPGTRLTVT.

The chain uses TRBV6-2 or TRBV6-3 and TRBJ1-5; 7 bases are a match to TRBD1. The J segment lost 10 bases and the V segment lost 0 bases, leaving 6 bases of the junction unmatched. The CDR3 loop spans 14 amino acids. CDR1 MNHEY and CDR2 SVGEGT come from the germline V gene. CDR3: CASSYSNRGKPQHF. CDR3 DNA sequence: TGTGCCAGCAGTTACTCGAACAGGGGAAAACCCCAGCATTTT.

A few counts support this clonotype. This chain connects TRBV12-3 or TRBV12-4 to TRBJ1-1, with a possible D match to TRBD1 (6 bases). The CDR3 is made up of 14 amino acids. Trimming stripped 7 bases from V and 4 bases from J, with 16 bases between. CDR3 amino acids: CASILTGSGTEAFF. CDR3 DNA sequence: TGTGCCAGCATCCTTACAGGGAGCGGCACTGAAGCTTTCTTT.

The CDR3 DNA follows: TGTGCCAGCAGCTTAGGGGCGGCTAGACCTAGCGAGCAGTACTTC. It encodes CASSLGAARPSEQYF. The chain uses TRBV7-6 and TRBJ2-7; no definite D call. The CDR3 is 15 residues long. V was cut by 1 base and J by 6 bases, with 16 bases left in between. Germline loops: CDR1 SGHVS, CDR2 FNYEAQ.

This sequence joins TRBV20-1 and TRBJ2-3, with no clear D. The CDR3 is 12 amino acids. Germline V CDR1 and CDR2: DFQATT, SNEGSKA (reference sequence). CDR3 coding DNA: TGCAGCCTGAGCTGGGGCACAGATACGCAGTATTTT. It yields the protein CSLSWGTDTQYF.

This chain links TRBV7-8 with TRBJ1-1, with D uncertain. Germline V CDR1 and CDR2: SGHVS, FQNEAQ. CDR3 length equals 14 residues. V was clipped by 4 bases and J by 0 bases, with 9 bases between them. The CDR3 protein is CASSSTEVNTEAFF. In DNA form, the CDR3 reads TGTGCCAGCAGCTCGACCGAGGTGAACACTGAAGCTTTCTTT.

The chain couples TRBV20-1 to TRBJ2-1, with D possibly matching TRBD1 (5 bases). The CDR3 has 13 amino acids. The germline CDR1 and CDR2 sequences are DFQATT and SNEGSKA (reference sequence). The ends were cut back, 5 bases at V and 5 bases at J, with 13 bases in the middle. CDR3 residues: CSAVQGVNNEQFF. In DNA form, the CDR3 reads TGCAGTGCTGTCCAAGGGGTTAACAATGAGCAGTTCTTC.

V gene TRBV7-2 combines with J gene TRBJ1-5, with 7 bases matching TRBD1. Unmatched junction bases numbered 8, after V lost 1 base and J lost 5 bases. The germline V gene has CDR1 SGHTA and CDR2 FQGNSA. The CDR3 runs 16 residues. CDR3 loop: CASSLGPRDSHQPQHF. CDR3 coding DNA: TGTGCCAGCAGCTTAGGCCCTCGGGACAGCCATCAGCCCCAGCATTTT.

The rearrangement joins TRBV28 to TRBJ1-2; D possibly corresponds to TRBD1 (6 bases). Germline CDR1 and CDR2: MDHEN and SYDVKM. The ends were cut back, 6 bases at V and 2 bases at J, with 19 bases in the middle. The CDR3 is 16 residues long. CDR3 coding DNA: TGTGCCAGCAGCTCGGGCCCTATGGGGGGCAACTATGGCTACACCTTC. This sequence encodes CASSSGPMGGNYGYTF.

The V and J genes are TRBV18 and TRBJ2-7; D uncertain. The CDR3 has 13 residues. The germline CDR1 and CDR2 sequences are KGHSH and LQKENI. Trimming left V 0 bases short and J 5 bases short, with 8 bases between. The CDR3 here is CASSPPERHEQYF. CDR3 sequence (DNA): TGTGCCAGCTCACCACCGGAGCGTCACGAGCAGTACTTC.

V and J are TRBV5-4 and TRBJ1-1; D might be TRBD1 (5 bases). V was pared by 0 bases and J by 1 base, with 13 bases between. The CDR3 is made up of 16 amino acids. Germline CDR1 reads SGHNT; CDR2 reads YYREEE (reference sequence). CDR3 sequence (DNA): TGTGCCAGCAGCTTGGACAGGTCCTTAAAGAACACTGAAGCTTTCTTT. This translates into CASSLDRSLKNTEAFF.

Many counts were recorded for this clonotype. Here the CDR3 reads CASTLAGGGETQYF. CDR3 nucleotides: TGTGCCAGCACTCTAGCGGGGGGAGGAGAGACCCAGTACTTC. This rearrangement joins TRBV7-2 to TRBJ2-5; 11 nucleotides align to TRBD2. Germline loops: CDR1 SGHTA, CDR2 FQGNSA. The CDR3 contains 14 residues. With V trimmed by 7 bases and J by 4 bases, 5 bases remained unmatched.

The chain combines TRBV7-8 with TRBJ2-7, with 11 bases lining up with TRBD1. The V and J ends lost 3 bases and 2 bases, in that order; junction bases with no gene match: 6. This CDR3 spans 16 amino acids. The germline V gene encodes CDR1 SGHVS and CDR2 FQNEAQ. The CDR3 spells CASSFTPGQGAYEQYF. The CDR3 DNA sequence: TGTGCCAGCAGCTTTACACCGGGACAGGGGGCCTACGAGCAGTACTTC.

This clonotype came up once. This chain joins TRBV15 and TRBJ2-3; possibly TRBD1 or TRBD2 for D (5 bases each). V gave up 5 bases and J gave up 4 bases, with 13 bases separating them. The germline V gene encodes CDR1 LNHNV and CDR2 YYDKDF (reference sequence). This CDR3 has 14 residues. The CDR3 spells CATSLPGQSDTQYF. In DNA, the CDR3 is TGTGCCACCAGCCTGCCGGGGCAGTCAGATACGCAGTATTTT. Using reference TRBV15 and TRBJ2-3 for the parts outside the CDR3, the full variable domain is DAMVIQNPRYQVTQFGKPVTLSCSQTLNHNVMYWYQQKSSQAPKLLFHYYDKDFNNEADTPDNFQSRRPNTSFCFLDIRSPGLGDTAMYLCATSLPGQSDTQYFGPGTRLTVL.

There are a few counts of this clonotype. The CDR3 DNA follows: TGCAGTGCTAGAGACATCAAGGGAGCTAGCGGGAGAACAGATACGCAGTATTTT. This gives the protein CSARDIKGASGRTDTQYF. This sequence joins TRBV20-1 and TRBJ2-3; 10 bases are a match to TRBD2. V was clipped by 0 bases and J by 3 bases; unmatched bases: 12. There are 18 residues in the CDR3. CDR1 is DFQATT, CDR2 SNEGSKA, per germline (reference sequence).

This chain connects TRBV6-1 to TRBJ2-6, with 11 bases lining up with TRBD1. Trimming removed 6 bases from V and 3 bases from J; junction bases left unmatched: 4. The germline gives CDR1 MNHNS, CDR2 SASEGT. The length of the CDR3 is 16 residues. CDR3 nucleotide sequence: TGTGCCAGCAGGGGGACAGGGGGGCTTGGGGCCAACGTCCTGACTTTC. It translates to CASRGTGGLGANVLTF.

This clonotype came up a few times. V and J are TRBV11-2 and TRBJ2-1; a weak D match, TRBD2 (6 bases). The V end lost 6 bases, the J end lost 6 bases, and 24 bases lay between the germline ends. This CDR3 region has 17 residues. From germline, CDR1 is SGHAT and CDR2 FQNNGV. CDR3 residues: CASSSFSVGRLPNEQFF. For the CDR3, the DNA is TGTGCCAGCAGTTCCTTTTCAGTCGGGAGACTCCCCAATGAGCAGTTCTTC.

The chain recombines TRBV20-1 with TRBJ2-7, with D tentatively TRBD2 (6 bases). Trimming took 2 bases from V and 7 from J, leaving 15 bases between them. The CDR3 contains 13 residues. Germline loops: CDR1 DFQATT, CDR2 SNEGSKA (reference sequence). CDR3 DNA sequence: TGCAGTGCTAGACCTACGGGACTTGGAGAGCAGTACTTC. As protein: CSARPTGLGEQYF.